Presented here are 19 T cell receptor beta chains from one specimen sequenced in a study of identifying expanded T cells in peripheral blood. Assay used: immunoSEQ multiplex PCR; TCRdb lists only in-frame clones, some missing. The table has approximately 120,000 clones, less than 90% seen once. Sequencing was carried out using blood. The receptors shown here come from a person between 18 and 75 years old in good health.

The chain uses TRBV4-1 and TRBJ1-1; D unresolved. CDR3 length: 13 residues. CDR1 is MGHRA and CDR2 is YSYEKL in the germline V gene. The V end lost 0 bases, the J end lost 9 bases, and 11 bases lay between the germline ends. CDR3 nucleotides: TGCGCCAGCAGCCAAGAGGTAGCAGAGAAAGCTTTCTTT. The encoded protein is CASSQEVAEKAFF.

The chain is built from TRBV27 and TRBJ2-2; TRBD1 is a possible D gene (6 bases). The CDR3 is 15 residues long. CDR1 MNHEY and CDR2 SMNVEV come from the germline V gene (reference sequence). V gave up 5 bases and J gave up 4 bases, with 14 bases separating them. CDR3 DNA sequence: TGTGCCAGCAGTGGCCGGGACACCTTCACCGGGGAGCTGTTTTTT. Translation: CASSGRDTFTGELFF.

This chain uses TRBV2 with TRBJ2-7; 7 bases align to TRBD1. CDR1 SNHLY and CDR2 FYNNEI come from the germline V gene. The CDR3 runs to 12 residues. The V and J ends lost 6 bases and 7 bases, in that order; junction bases with no gene match: 6. This CDR3 reads CASSDRVGEQYF. DNA of the CDR3: TGTGCCAGCAGCGACAGGGTTGGGGAGCAGTACTTC.

This clone was detected only a few times. The genes are TRBV7-3 and TRBJ2-5; 8 nucleotides match TRBD1. The CDR3 length is 15 residues. Germline assignment: CDR1 SGHTA and CDR2 FQGTGA. J gave up 5 bases and V 6 bases, and 11 bases lay outside the gene matches. The CDR3 DNA reads as TGTGCCAGCAGTTTACAGGGGGGAAAAGGGGAGACCCAGTACTTC. The encoded protein is CASSLQGGKGETQYF.

This clone was recorded once. V gene TRBV7-6 combines with J gene TRBJ2-5; the match to TRBD1 covers 9 bases. The J call is doubtful: the DNA matches TRBJ2-7 better. The CDR3 is 19 residues long. Germline loops: CDR1 SGHVS, CDR2 FNYEAQ. CDR3 DNA sequence: TGTGCCAGCAGCTTAGCGGCCGGGACAGGGTATCATCTAATGTACGAGCAGTACTTC. It yields the protein CASSLAAGTGYHLMYEQYF.

The rearrangement links TRBV6-5 to TRBJ1-1, with TRBD1 matching over 7 bases. CDR1 MNHEY and CDR2 SVGAGI come from the germline V gene. V lost 7 bases and J lost 4; bases outside the gene matches: 6. This CDR3 region has 13 residues. In DNA form, the CDR3 reads TGTGCCAGCAATGTACCAGGGGGCACTGAAGCTTTCTTT. The encoded protein is CASNVPGGTEAFF.

The chain combines TRBV7-9 with TRBJ2-7, with D perhaps being TRBD1 or TRBD2 (5 bases each). Germline V gene data show CDR1 as SEHNR and CDR2 as FQNEAQ (reference sequence). V lost 1 base and J lost 5, with 12 bases in between. The CDR3 has 14 amino acids. This CDR3 is CASSLGDVRDEQYF. The CDR3 DNA reads as TGTGCCAGCAGCTTAGGGGACGTGAGGGACGAGCAGTACTTC.

This clone has just one count. The J gene is TRBJ2-1, the V gene TRBV5-1; D gene unclear. V was pared by 0 bases and J by 1 base, with 8 bases between. The CDR3 loop spans 15 amino acids. The V gene's germline CDR1 is SGHRS and CDR2 YFSETQ. CDR3 nucleotides: TGCGCCAGCAGCTTGGCAGAAACGTCCTACAATGAGCAGTTCTTC. Protein: CASSLAETSYNEQFF.

The chain links TRBV10-1 to TRBJ2-1, with D unclear. The ends were cut back, 2 bases at V and 4 bases at J, with 6 bases in the middle. Germline V gene sequence: CDR1 WNHNN, CDR2 SYGVQD (reference sequence). This CDR3 has 13 amino acids. CDR3: CASSESSYNEQFF. The CDR3 DNA sequence: TGCGCCAGCAGTGAGAGTTCATACAATGAGCAGTTCTTC.

The rearrangement links TRBV6-1 to TRBJ2-1; D tentatively reads TRBD1 or TRBD2 (7 bases each). V lost 7 bases and J lost 8, with 15 bases in between. Germline-derived CDR1 and CDR2 are MNHNS and SASEGT. This CDR3 has 13 residues. This CDR3 reads CASKQTGRDEQFF. CDR3 nucleotide sequence: TGTGCCAGCAAACAGACAGGGAGGGATGAGCAGTTCTTC.

The chain employs TRBV7-9 and TRBJ1-2, with D perhaps TRBD1 (5 bases). Trimming took 4 bases from V and 6 from J, leaving 12 bases between them. The CDR3 extends over 13 amino acids. Germline lookup yields CDR1 SEHNR and CDR2 FQNEAQ (reference sequence). In DNA, the CDR3 is TGTGCCAGCAGCTCTATAGGGGCTGATGGCTACACCTTC. Amino acids: CASSSIGADGYTF.

The rearrangement uses TRBV7-8 and TRBJ2-6, with a tentative D call TRBD1 (5 bases). The CDR3 consists of 16 residues. Between the trimmed V and J ends, which lost 1 base and 0 bases, there was a span of 7 bases. Germline CDR1 is SGHVS and CDR2 is FQNEAQ. In nucleotides, the CDR3 is TGTGCCAGCAGCTTAGAGGGGTACTCTGGGGCCAACGTCCTGACTTTC. This translates into CASSLEGYSGANVLTF. Full variable domain (missing parts from reference TRBV7-8 and TRBJ2-6): GAGVSQSPRYKVAKRGQDVALRCDPISGHVSLFWYQQALGQGPEFLTYFQNEAQLDKSGLPSDRFFAERPEGSVSTLKIQRTQQEDSAVYLCASSLEGYSGANVLTFGAGSRLTVL.

The rearrangement links TRBV11-2 to TRBJ2-7; 9 nucleotides line up with TRBD2. The CDR3 totals 14 residues. Looked up from germline, CDR1 is SGHAT and CDR2 is FQNNGV. The ends lost 4 bases at V and 4 bases at J; junction bases unmatched: 5. CDR3: CASSSGLADYEQYF. The CDR3 DNA reads as TGTGCCAGCAGCTCGGGACTAGCAGATTACGAGCAGTACTTC.

This chain links TRBV6-1 with TRBJ2-7; perhaps TRBD1 as D (5 bases). Germline assignment: CDR1 MNHNS and CDR2 SASEGT. V was trimmed by 3 bases and J by 5 bases, leaving 8 bases between them. The CDR3 totals 12 residues. The CDR3 sequence: CASSDRVNEQYF. The CDR3 bases are TGTGCCAGCAGTGACAGGGTCAACGAGCAGTACTTC.

The rearrangement joins TRBV7-8 to TRBJ1-3, with TRBD1 matching 8 bases. Germline V gives CDR1 SGHVS, CDR2 FQNEAQ. V was clipped by 5 bases and J by 4 bases; unmatched bases: 4. The CDR3 is 14 amino acids. DNA for the CDR3: TGTGCCAGCAGCACCCGGACAGGGGGAAACACCATATATTTT. Protein: CASSTRTGGNTIYF.

This clone was observed a handful of times. The rearrangement links TRBV21-1 to TRBJ1-5. TRBV21-1 represents a pseudogene. The CDR3 runs to 15 residues. The CDR3 DNA sequence: TGTGCCAGCAGCAGGGGGGGGCATAGCAATCAGCCCCAGCATTTT. It encodes CASSRGGHSNQPQHF.

The V and J genes are TRBV9 and TRBJ2-7; TRBD2 aligns across 12 bases. V shed 1 base, J shed 7 bases, and the junction held 6 bases outside the gene matches. Germline values: CDR1 SGDLS, CDR2 YYNGEE. This CDR3 has 15 residues. CDR3 sequence: CASSVLAGGPREQYF. The CDR3 coding sequence is TGTGCCAGCAGCGTACTAGCGGGAGGGCCGAGAGAGCAGTACTTC.

A single count supports this clone. The chain carries TRBV11-2 and TRBJ2-7, with TRBD2 identical over 13 bases. V gave up 3 bases and J gave up 5 bases; unmatched junction bases: 4. Germline V gives CDR1 SGHAT, CDR2 FQNNGV. CDR3 length equals 15 residues. The CDR3 bases are TGTGCCAGCAGCTTGACACTAGCGGGAGGGGACGAGCAGTACTTC. Its translation: CASSLTLAGGDEQYF. Full variable domain (missing parts from reference TRBV11-2 and TRBJ2-7): EAGVAQSPRYKIIEKRQSVAFWCNPISGHATLYWYQQILGQGPKLLIQFQNNGVVDDSQLPKDRFSAERLKGVDSTLKIQPAKLEDSAVYLCASSLTLAGGDEQYFGPGTRLTVT.

The CDR3 coding sequence is TGCGCCAGCAGCTTCCAACCGGGACAGGGGGCTGAGGGCTACACCTTC. This translates into CASSFQPGQGAEGYTF. The chain links TRBV5-1 to TRBJ1-2; 12 nucleotides line up with TRBD1. The CDR3 extends over 16 amino acids. J lost 8 bases, V lost 2 bases, and 10 bases had no gene match. The germline V gene has CDR1 SGHRS and CDR2 YFSETQ.